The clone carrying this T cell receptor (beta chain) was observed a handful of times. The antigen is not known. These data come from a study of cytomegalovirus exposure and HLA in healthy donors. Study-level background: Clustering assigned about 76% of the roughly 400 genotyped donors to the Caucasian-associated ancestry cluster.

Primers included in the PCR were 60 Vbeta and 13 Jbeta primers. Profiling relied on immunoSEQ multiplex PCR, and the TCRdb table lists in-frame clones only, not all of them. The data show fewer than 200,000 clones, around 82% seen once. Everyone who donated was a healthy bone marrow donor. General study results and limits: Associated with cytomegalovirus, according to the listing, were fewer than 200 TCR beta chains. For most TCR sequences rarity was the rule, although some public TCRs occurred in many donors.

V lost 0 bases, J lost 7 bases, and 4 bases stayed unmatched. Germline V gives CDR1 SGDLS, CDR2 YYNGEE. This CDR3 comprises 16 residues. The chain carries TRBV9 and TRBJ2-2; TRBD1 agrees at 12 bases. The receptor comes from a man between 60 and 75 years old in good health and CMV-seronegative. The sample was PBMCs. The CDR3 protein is CASSVGGQGAGGELFF. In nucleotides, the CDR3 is TGTGCCAGCAGCGTAGGGGGACAGGGGGCCGGCGGGGAGCTGTTTTTT.